Listed here are 7 T cell receptor beta chains from one sample, sequenced in a study of blood T cells in healthy people across ages (dated by TCRdb to between 2014 and 2017). Libraries were built with 5' RACE. Sequenced using an Illumina HiSeq 2500. A second PCR of about 6 to 11 cycles was performed with a sample-barcoded 5' primer and a J-beta primer mix. Clones were called with MiXCR by TCRdb after fastp trimmed the public reads at Q25, and only in-frame beta chains were retained. One record per CDR3 amino acid sequence lists the most common genes and DNA. The sample table lists 650,000 to 900,000 distinct CDR3 sequences, approximately 59% of them with a count of one. The biggest ten clones account for 25% to 35% of the sample. What was sequenced was blood. The origin of the receptors is a man aged 30 to 39 in good health.

The V call is TRBV6-6, the J call TRBJ2-3; D perhaps matches TRBD2 (5 bases). V shed 2 bases and J shed 4 bases, with 10 bases lying between them. The CDR3 consists of 14 residues. The germline V gene has CDR1 MNHNY and CDR2 SVGAGI (reference sequence). The CDR3 reads CASSYGSGADTQYF. For the CDR3, the DNA is TGTGCCAGCAGTTACGGGAGTGGTGCAGATACGCAGTATTTT.

This clonotype has just one count. One base away lies a much larger clone, so this may be a sequencing read error. The rearrangement uses TRBV12-3 or TRBV12-4 and TRBJ2-1; 8 bases map to TRBD1. Trimming took 3 bases from V and 10 from J; bases not matched to a gene: 11. The CDR3 is 15 amino acids. The CDR3 loop is CASSFSAGGSYEQFF. The CDR3 DNA is TGTGCCAGCAGTTTTTCGGCAGGGGGCTCCTACGAGCAGTTCTTC.

The rearrangement joins TRBV12-3 or TRBV12-4 to TRBJ2-3, with 8 bases aligning to TRBD2. Trimming took 7 bases from V and 1 from J; bases not matched to a gene: 7. This CDR3 comprises 15 residues. CDR3 in amino acids: CASTPYSGGTDTQYF. CDR3 nucleotides: TGTGCCAGCACCCCTTATAGCGGGGGCACAGATACGCAGTATTTT.

The rearrangement joins TRBV20-1 to TRBJ2-7; D not certain. Looked up from germline, CDR1 is DFQATT and CDR2 is SNEGSKA (reference sequence). With 4 bases removed from V and 3 bases from J, the gap between germline ends came to 10 bases. The CDR3 spans 12 residues. CDR3 residues: CSATWGNYEQYF. The CDR3 coding sequence is TGCAGTGCTACATGGGGAAACTACGAGCAGTACTTC.

The table lists this clonotype with a few counts. The chain combines TRBV4-3 with TRBJ2-1; D uncertain. Deletions cut 3 bases from V and 5 bases from J, with 14 bases between. CDR3 size: 15 residues. Germline values: CDR1 LGHNA, CDR2 YSLEER. CDR3 protein: CASSQVIVEDNEQFF. The CDR3 DNA is TGCGCCAGCAGCCAGGTAATAGTAGAAGACAATGAGCAGTTCTTC.

V and J are TRBV7-2 and TRBJ2-2, with D perhaps TRBD2 (5 bases). V was shortened by 3 bases and J by 3 bases, with 17 bases between the two germline ends. Germline V gives CDR1 SGHTA, CDR2 FQGNSA. The CDR3 is 17 amino acids. CDR3 in DNA: TGTGCCAGCAGCTTTACCTCCCCGAGGGTTTACACCGGGGAGCTGTTTTTT. It translates to CASSFTSPRVYTGELFF.

This clonotype has just one count. The rearrangement uses TRBV11-2 and TRBJ1-1; D gene ambiguous. With 1 base removed from V and 1 base from J, the gap between germline ends came to 7 bases. CDR3 size: 14 residues. Per the germline V gene, CDR1 is SGHAT and CDR2 is FQNNGV. This chain's CDR3 is CASSLVGTNTEAFF. For the CDR3, the DNA is TGTGCCAGCAGCTTAGTTGGCACGAACACTGAAGCTTTCTTT.